This T cell receptor (beta chain) comes out of a study of human T cells and chemical hapten exposure (dated by TCRdb to about 2021). Describing the broader study: For sensitization, 2% DPC in acetone was applied to a roughly 2 cm by roughly 2 cm area of upper inner arm skin. Weekly therapeutic DPC doses were additionally applied to the scalp of patients throughout the roughly 25-week study period. Patch testing was done on the upper back using Finn chambers containing 0.01% DPC, and results were scored after 6 days according to International Contact Dermatitis Research Group standards. Alopecia areata with under or over 50% scalp involvement, alopecia totalis and alopecia universalis were represented in the patient cohort, which was mostly female. Libraries were pooled for sequencing, and variation in per-sample TCR yields was attributed mainly to small differences in library volumes within the pool. The study tracked peripheral blood TCR repertoire changes in vivo during primary and secondary sensitization to the hapten diphenylcyclopropenone (DPC) in alopecia patients. Blood samples were taken from patients before sensitization (week 0) and at 2, 6 and about 24 weeks after DPC sensitization. Some 29 alopecia patients gave blood for TCR sequencing at one to four time points (pre-sensitization, 2, 6 and 24 weeks). Broader findings and caveats from the paper: The number of PT1 expanded TCRs positively correlated with patch test score, significant at thresholds 8, 16 and 32 but not 4. After repeated subsampling, changes were observed in the strength of the expansion versus patch-test correlation and in the threshold at which the correlation became significant. Because every patient had alopecia, a presumed autoimmune disease, the patients' immune response might differ from that of healthy individuals. No change with DPC sensitization was found in the number of TCRs above 1 in 1000 frequency, and no evidence of global repertoire structure alterations was found. Expanded TCRs formed significantly more large CDR3 similarity clusters than pre-sensitization or healthy control sets, consistent with antigen-driven responses.

This clonotype turned up a few times. The clone's antigen remains unknown. One base away there is no much larger clone; base qualities are not given. The CDR3 goes from the cysteine to the phenylalanine over 15 residues. The entry retains the CDR3 DNA only, 45 bases that are in frame from base 1. V is pared back by 0 bases and J by 3 bases, with 9 bases lying between the germline termini. Read against the paper, the sample's time point label means: patch test 2, 6 weeks after DPC sensitization. The sample's treatment or condition label, in plain terms: therapeutic diphenylcyclopropenone sensitization with weekly scalp DPC. Blood at each patch-test visit was drawn before the patch test was applied. To be eligible, patients had to be aged 18 to 70, diagnosed with alopecia and judged suitable for DPC therapy, while pregnant patients were excluded. Unfractionated whole blood was collected in Tempus Blood RNA tubes, and total RNA was extracted from that blood.

The library relied on RACE. Instrument used: NextSeq 500. Library preparation attached unique molecular identifiers to individual cDNA molecules for quantitative, reproducible TCR counting. Each blood RNA sample was used to sequence both TCR alpha and TCR beta chains. For the original study's pipeline: The median number of TCRs per sample was roughly 94,000, ranging from 23,224 to 690,600. The Decombinator software suite was used to annotate V, J and CDR3 in the TCR reads. For PS versus PT1 abundance plots, all samples were subsampled to the same number of TCRs (28,000). Expanded TCRs were defined as absent before sensitization and observed at least eight times at the 2-week time point. In-frame beta chains were kept once TCRdb had trimmed the public reads at Q25 with fastp and called clones with MiXCR. Rows merge per CDR3 protein into single entries with the most common DNA and genes. These V and J calls rely on TCRdb rather than the paper's analysis. A total of under 450,000 distinct CDR3 sequences appear in this sample, around 6% of them only once. The top ten constitute around 6% of the sample.

This chain joins TRBV23-1 to TRBJ1-5; no D gene call is confident. TRBV23-1 is an ORF; its function is uncertain. The sample here was whole blood, taken in connection with sensitization to the hapten diphenylcyclopropenone (DPC). The receptor's source is a woman aged 18 to 35 with alopecia areata. Some clones in this sample may be carry-over from other donors' samples. Here the CDR3 is given as CASSQSETYNQPQHF. The DNA is TGCGCCAGCAGTCAATCAGAGACTTACAATCAGCCCCAGCATTTT.